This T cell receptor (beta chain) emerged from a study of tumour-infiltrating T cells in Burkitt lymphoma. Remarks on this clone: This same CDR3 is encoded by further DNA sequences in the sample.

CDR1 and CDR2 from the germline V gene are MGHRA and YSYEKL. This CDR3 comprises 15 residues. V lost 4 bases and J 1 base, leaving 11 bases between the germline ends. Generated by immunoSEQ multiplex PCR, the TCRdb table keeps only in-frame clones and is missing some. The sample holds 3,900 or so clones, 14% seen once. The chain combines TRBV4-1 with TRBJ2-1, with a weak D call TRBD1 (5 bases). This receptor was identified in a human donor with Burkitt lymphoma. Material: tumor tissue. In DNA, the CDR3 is TGCGCCAGCAGCCTAGACAGCAGTTCCTACAATGAGCAGTTCTTC. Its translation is CASSLDSSSYNEQFF.